A selection of T cell receptor beta chains follows, all from one sample in a study of early T cells in non-severe SARS-CoV-2 infection. MiXCR, applied by TCRdb to the 5' RACE reads, yields one record per CDR3 protein. In the table there are about 30,000 distinct CDR3 sequences, around 7% of which are singletons. Source material: whole blood. These receptors all come from an adult who was a healthcare worker with PCR-confirmed SARS-CoV-2 infection or an uninfected control (not recorded which). CDR3s leave out the opening cysteine and the closing phenylalanine or tryptophan. Size tells how often a clone was seen (once, few, many) or the class of an expanded clone, and some rows leave it out.

j_call,v_call,clone_size,cdr3_aa
TRBJ1-1,TRBV18,many,ASSPNTGATEAF
TRBJ2-6,TRBV6-5,many,ASSRLGTGANVLT
TRBJ2-1,TRBV6-1,many,ASGTSGSGDEQF
TRBJ2-6,TRBV28,many,ASSNRQGLSGANVLT
TRBJ2-2,TRBV3-1,many,ASSQGSGATGELF
TRBJ2-3,TRBV12-3/TRBV12-4,many,ASTPDTVRNTQY
TRBJ1-4,TRBV6-5,few,ASSYSGGQGGEKLF
TRBJ2-7,TRBV4-2,many,ASSQDPDTAYEQY
TRBJ2-2,TRBV11-2,many,ASSLATDPTATGELF
TRBJ2-2,TRBV24-1,many,ATSDSTWSTGELF
TRBJ1-6,TRBV7-9,-,ASSLYGTDNSPLH
TRBJ2-1,TRBV11-2,-,ASSLGQGTVYNEQF
TRBJ1-2,TRBV7-2,many,ASSLGSRDMAYGYT
TRBJ2-7,TRBV20-1,-,SARGQGASAYEQY
TRBJ2-7,TRBV7-2,many,ASSFAGQDALY
TRBJ1-1,TRBV30,many,AWSSTGLGTEAF
TRBJ2-1,TRBV11-2,many,ASSLPGLVGNEQF
TRBJ2-2,TRBV10-3,many,AITTDRGRSTGELF
TRBJ1-2,TRBV20-1,few,SAFPGVPYGYT
TRBJ2-1,TRBV6-1,many,ASQTGTSGYNEQF
TRBJ2-1,TRBV11-2,few,ASSLGTSGWSYNEQF
TRBJ2-1,TRBV7-7,few,ASSPRLAGRSYNEQF
TRBJ2-3,TRBV12-3/TRBV12-4,many,ASSFHRGGTDTQY
TRBJ2-2,TRBV7-9,many,ASSPKVTGELF
TRBJ2-5,TRBV7-8,few,ASSLGGLAGEDQETQY
TRBJ2-5,TRBV11-2,many,AGRRGLVEETQY
TRBJ2-2,TRBV11-2,many,ASSLVRTGELF
TRBJ1-2,TRBV2,-,ASSEHPARGGYT
TRBJ2-1,TRBV5-1,many,ASSIPGQGYNEQF
TRBJ2-7,TRBV27,many,ASSLRGVPGEERYEQY
TRBJ2-1,TRBV7-2,few,ASSSRGPSYNEQF
TRBJ2-7,TRBV7-8,few,ASSLVGGTAPIEQY
TRBJ2-1,TRBV6-1,once,ASTKSYNEQF
TRBJ2-5,TRBV11-2,many,ASSSSGGTNQETQY
TRBJ2-1,TRBV4-3,many,ASSKGEGSYNEQF
TRBJ2-7,TRBV5-1,few,ASSLTGTGGYEQY
TRBJ2-2,TRBV13,many,ASSPQLASGAGELF
TRBJ1-2,TRBV5-1,medium-sized,ASSQGHGVSEGYT
TRBJ1-2,TRBV18,-,ASSGTAEPIANYGYT
TRBJ2-1,TRBV6-5,many,ASSYSPRLAGGPYNEQF
TRBJ1-1,TRBV5-1,few,ASSFNGAMNTEAF
TRBJ2-1,TRBV19,many,ASSIGAGVYNEQF
TRBJ1-1,TRBV6-5,-,ASSYSWYYNTEAF
TRBJ2-7,TRBV10-3,many,AISEAGGPLGYEQY
TRBJ1-4,TRBV19,many,ASSAGTSTNEKLF
TRBJ1-1,TRBV12-3/TRBV12-4,many,ASSVQAQNTEAF
TRBJ2-5,TRBV20-1,few,SALTGGEETQY
TRBJ2-3,TRBV9,medium-sized,ASSVATVGAEGQY